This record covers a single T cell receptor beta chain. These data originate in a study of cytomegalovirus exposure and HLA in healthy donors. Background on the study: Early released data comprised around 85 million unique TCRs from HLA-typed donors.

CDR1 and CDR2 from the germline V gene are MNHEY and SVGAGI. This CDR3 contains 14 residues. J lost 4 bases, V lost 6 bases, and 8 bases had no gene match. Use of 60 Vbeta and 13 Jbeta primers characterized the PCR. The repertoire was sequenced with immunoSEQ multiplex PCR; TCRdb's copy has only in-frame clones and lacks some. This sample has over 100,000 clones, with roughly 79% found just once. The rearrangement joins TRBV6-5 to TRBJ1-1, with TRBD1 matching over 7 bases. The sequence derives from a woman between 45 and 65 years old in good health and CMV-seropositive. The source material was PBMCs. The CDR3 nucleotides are TGTGCCAGCAGGTCAACAGGGGTAGGCACTGAAGCTTTCTTT. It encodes CASRSTGVGTEAFF.